The 23 T cell receptor beta chains below were found in one sample sequenced in a study of molecular identifiers for immune sequencing clone quantification. TCRdb called the PCR reads again in MiXCR, with one record for every CDR3 protein. The sample carries more than 85,000 distinct CDR3 sequences, 30% to 35% recorded once. Sequenced input: naive CD8+ T cells from blood, with Jurkat cell RNA spiked in. Subset indicated: FACS-sorted CD8+CD4-CCR7+CD45RA+ naive T cells. These receptors came from a human donor in good health. Some libraries in this study had Jurkat cell RNA spiked in.

This clonotype was seen at least ten times. The genes are TRBV28 and TRBJ2-7; TRBD2 aligns across 7 bases. The J segment lost 0 bases and the V segment lost 5 bases, leaving 7 bases of the junction unmatched. This CDR3 region has 15 residues. CDR1 and CDR2 (germline): MDHEN, SYDVKM. The CDR3, as DNA: TGTGCCAGCAGTGCCCGTCCTAGCGGCTCCTACGAGCAGTACTTC. Translation: CASSARPSGSYEQYF.

This clonotype was picked up a small number of times. The chain joins TRBV12-3 or TRBV12-4 to TRBJ2-1, with TRBD2 matching 10 bases. Trimming cost V 8 bases and J 3 bases; bases outside gene matches: 16. The CDR3 sequence is 18 residues long. The CDR3, as DNA: TGTGCCAGCTTATCCGGGACAGCCGGGACTAGCGACTACAATGAGCAGTTCTTC. Its protein product is CASLSGTAGTSDYNEQFF.

This clonotype has a handful of counts. CDR3 amino acids: CASSLLRDTQYF. The CDR3 nucleotides read TGTGCCAGCAGTTTGCTGCGGGATACGCAGTATTTT. The chain has TRBV28 and TRBJ2-3; D is unclear. Germline CDR1 reads MDHEN; CDR2 reads SYDVKM. The V gene lost 3 bases and the J gene lost 6 bases, with 7 bases spanning the gap. The CDR3 is made up of 12 amino acids.

This clonotype was detected a few times. The junction and the germline gene differ at one end; a read error may be behind it. The chain has TRBV11-2 and TRBJ2-5; TRBD2 matches at 9 bases. Germline CDR1 is SGHAT and CDR2 is FQNNGV. The CDR3 runs to 15 residues. Written as DNA, the CDR3 is TGTGCCAGCAGCACCCGGAGTAGCCTAGCGGGACGGGGGGACTTC. This sequence encodes CASSTRSSLAGRGDF.

In regard to this clonotype: This may be a read error, as it is one base from a much larger clone. This chain joins TRBV4-3 and TRBJ2-6; the D is unclear. There are 17 residues in the CDR3. Trimming pared 0 bases from V and 0 bases from J, leaving 9 bases between. The germline gives CDR1 LGHNA, CDR2 YSLEER. CDR3: CASSQELGYSGANVLTF. The CDR3 region has the DNA TGCGCCAGCAGCCAAGAACTGGGATACTCTGGGGCCAACGTCCTGACTTTC.

A word on this clonotype: The junction departs from the called germline gene at one end, perhaps through a read error. V usage is TRBV20-1 and J usage is TRBJ2-7, with a tentative D call TRBD1 (5 bases). This CDR3 has 14 residues. The germline V gene encodes CDR1 DFQATT and CDR2 SNEGSKA (reference sequence). The CDR3 region has the DNA TGCAGTGCCAGAGGCGGACAACCCTCCTACGAGCAGTACTTC. Translation: CSARGGQPSYEQYF.

The chain is built from TRBV24-1 and TRBJ2-1; D is ambiguous. CDR3 size: 16 residues. V shed 4 bases and J shed 5 bases, with 17 bases lying between them. Germline assignment: CDR1 KGHDR and CDR2 SFDVKD. This CDR3 reads CATSEFENNRNNEQFF. The CDR3 bases are TGTGCCACCAGTGAATTTGAAAATAACAGAAACAATGAGCAGTTCTTC.

This clonotype turned up a few times. V is TRBV11-2 and J is TRBJ2-3; 8 bases fit TRBD2. The CDR3 covers 18 residues. Trimming removed 3 bases from V and 3 bases from J; junction bases left unmatched: 14. Germline V gene lookup returns CDR1 SGHAT and CDR2 FQNNGV. As DNA, the CDR3 is TGTGCCAGCAGCTTCCTAAACCCGGGTAGCGGGGATACAGATACGCAGTATTTT. Translated: CASSFLNPGSGDTDTQYF.

This clonotype was seen repeatedly, ten times or more. J is TRBJ2-2 and V is TRBV29-1; D is perhaps TRBD2 (6 bases). The germline gives CDR1 SQVTM, CDR2 ANQGSEA. Between the trimmed V and J ends, which lost 2 bases and 4 bases, there was a span of 14 bases. The CDR3 loop spans 15 amino acids. CDR3 coding DNA: TGCAGCGTTGAATCTGCGGGAAGCGGCACCGGGGAGCTGTTTTTT. This translates into CSVESAGSGTGELFF.

About this clonotype: The germline gene is not matched at one end of the junction; a read error may be the cause. The CDR3 region has the DNA TGTGCCAGCAGCTTAGCGAGGCCCTACAATGAGCAGATCTTC. It translates to CASSLARPYNEQIF. The chain links TRBV7-2 to TRBJ2-1; D is unclear. CDR1 is SGHTA, CDR2 FQGNSA, per germline. This CDR3 spans 14 amino acids.

This rearrangement joins TRBV6-2 or TRBV6-3 to TRBJ2-1; 8 bases line up with TRBD1. Looked up from germline, CDR1 is MNHEY and CDR2 is SVGEGT. The CDR3 contains 14 residues. V was pared by 7 bases and J by 6 bases, with 8 bases of the junction left unmatched. CDR3: CASMGTGEGNEQFF. The CDR3 DNA follows: TGTGCCAGCATGGGGACAGGTGAGGGCAATGAGCAGTTCTTC.

This sequence joins TRBV6-2 or TRBV6-3 and TRBJ1-1; D not certain. CDR3 length: 12 amino acids. The germline V gene encodes CDR1 MNHEY and CDR2 SVGEGT. V was cut by 0 bases and J by 6 bases, with 5 bases left in between. CDR3 region: CASSYSTPEAFF. The CDR3 region has the DNA TGTGCCAGCAGTTACTCCACCCCTGAAGCTTTCTTT.

This clonotype showed up just a few times. This chain joins TRBV10-3 and TRBJ1-6, with TRBD1 as a possible D gene (6 bases). Germline V CDR1 and CDR2: ENHRY, SYGVKD. V shed 4 bases and J shed 9 bases, with 16 bases lying between them. This CDR3 is 15 amino acids long. CDR3 protein: CAISAQQGLSSPLHF. CDR3 in DNA: TGTGCCATCAGTGCCCAGCAGGGGCTTAGTTCACCCCTCCACTTT.

Only a few counts were recorded for this clonotype. The rearrangement links TRBV19 to TRBJ1-5, with D possibly TRBD1 on 5 matching bases. The CDR3 sequence is 14 residues long. Trimming cost V 3 bases and J 4 bases, with 10 bases left between them. Germline V CDR1 and CDR2: LNHDA, SQIVND (reference sequence). CDR3 protein: CASSIGRGNQPQHF. The CDR3 DNA reads TGTGCCAGTAGTATCGGACGGGGGAATCAGCCCCAGCATTTT.

The chain uses TRBV29-1 and TRBJ2-1; 7 bases are shared with TRBD2. The trim removed 3 bases at V and 0 bases at J, leaving 8 bases unmatched. The germline CDR1 and CDR2 sequences are SQVTM and ANQGSEA. The CDR3 covers 16 residues. Here the CDR3 reads CSVDPLRETSYNEQFF. For the CDR3, the DNA is TGCAGCGTTGATCCTTTGCGGGAGACCTCCTACAATGAGCAGTTCTTC.

This clonotype was seen more than once but under ten times. The chain carries TRBV28 and TRBJ2-7, with TRBD2 matching 7 bases. Germline values: CDR1 MDHEN, CDR2 SYDVKM. The CDR3 extends over 17 amino acids. The V and J ends lost 2 bases and 6 bases, in that order; junction bases with no gene match: 16. The CDR3 protein is CASSLPSTGTTLGEQYF. The CDR3 coding sequence is TGTGCCAGCAGTTTACCCTCAACCGGGACTACTTTAGGCGAGCAGTACTTC.

The gene calls are TRBV7-9 and TRBJ1-1; 7 bases line up with TRBD1. V shed 8 bases, J shed 14 bases, and the junction held 17 bases outside the gene matches. The germline CDR1 and CDR2 sequences are SEHNR and FQNEAQ (reference sequence). The CDR3 extends over 13 amino acids. The CDR3 nucleotides are TGTGCCAGCGGAACAGGGGCCGGCAGGAGAGCCTTCTTT. It encodes CASGTGAGRRAFF.

This clonotype was seen a few times. The V and J genes are TRBV27 and TRBJ2-2; possible D gene TRBD1, 6 bases. Germline V gene data show CDR1 as MNHEY and CDR2 as SMNVEV (reference sequence). The CDR3 sequence is 19 residues long. V gave up 5 bases and J gave up 1 base, with 23 bases separating them. CDR3 in DNA: TGTGCCAGCAGTCTGACAGGAGGTTTCCATGGACTGAACACCGGGGAGCTGTTTTTT. The encoded protein is CASSLTGGFHGLNTGELFF.

The J gene is TRBJ2-1, the V gene TRBV12-3 or TRBV12-4, with TRBD2 matching over 10 bases. This CDR3 spans 13 amino acids. The V segment lost 7 bases and the J segment 9 bases; nucleotides outside the gene matches: 6. DNA for the CDR3: TGTGCCAGCAACCTAGCGGGAGTTGGTGAGCAGTTCTTC. It codes for CASNLAGVGEQFF.

This clonotype was counted many times. J is TRBJ2-7 and V is TRBV29-1; D is undetermined. This CDR3 spans 11 amino acids. Germline CDR1 is SQVTM and CDR2 is ANQGSEA. The ends were cut back, 3 bases at V and 4 bases at J, with 7 bases in the middle. The DNA for the CDR3 is TGCAGCGTTGATTCCGGGTACGAGCAGTACTTC. As protein: CSVDSGYEQYF.

This clonotype was seen ten or more times. V and J are TRBV20-1 and TRBJ1-5; D perhaps matches TRBD1 (6 bases). Germline lookup yields CDR1 DFQATT and CDR2 SNEGSKA (reference sequence). The CDR3 sequence is 14 residues long. With 5 bases removed from V and 0 bases from J, the gap between germline ends came to 11 bases. The CDR3 sequence: CSADRPNSNQPQHF. CDR3 nucleotide sequence: TGCAGTGCTGACAGGCCTAATAGCAATCAGCCCCAGCATTTT.

A few counts support this clonotype. V and J are TRBV28 and TRBJ2-3; D is ambiguous. The germline V gene has CDR1 MDHEN and CDR2 SYDVKM. The CDR3 extends over 15 amino acids. The V and J ends lost 5 bases and 3 bases respectively, with 15 bases between them. The CDR3 DNA reads TGTGCCAGCAGTGACCCCGCCCCCCAAACAGATACGCAGTATTTT. As protein: CASSDPAPQTDTQYF.

J is TRBJ2-5 and V is TRBV2, with 8 bases fitting TRBD2. J lost 0 bases, V lost 8 bases, and 8 bases had no gene match. Germline CDR1 reads SNHLY; CDR2 reads FYNNEI. The length of the CDR3 is 15 residues. The CDR3 region has the DNA TGTGCCAGCGCGGAGGGAGCGGGGGACCAAGAGACCCAGTACTTC. It translates to CASAEGAGDQETQYF.